These T cell receptor beta chains were read from a single sample in a study of response to subunit inactivated influenza vaccine. TCRdb called the RT-PCR reads again in MiXCR, with one record for every CDR3 protein. The sample has about 530,000 distinct CDR3 sequences; 10% to 15% are singletons. This specimen was PBMCs from blood, taken on the day of vaccination. All receptors derive from a man aged 45-65 years who received an inactivated influenza vaccine. Each CDR3 is given with its conserved first and last residue.

V | CDR3
TRBV7-2 | CASSLGTSEETQYF
TRBV7-6 | CASSVGGTGTDTQYF
TRBV20-1 | CSARRPRGNEQFF
TRBV30 | CAWSVWGIEENIQYF
TRBV7-2 | CASSPRGAGVDYGYTF
TRBV6-5 | CASSYSSRGSYEQYF
TRBV18 | CASSPDRAGNTIYF
TRBV11-2 | CASSGRPGTSGGVSSTDTQYF
TRBV10-2 | CASSDGVVAEAFF
TRBV12-3/TRBV12-4 | CASSLGTSGRYAEQYF
TRBV7-9 | CASSLERGLLLYEQYF
TRBV7-2 | CASSFGIRVETQYF
TRBV11-2 | CASSPLLARFYEQYF
TRBV5-1 | CASSDSLSYNEQFF
TRBV7-9 | CASSRGLGELFF
TRBV5-6 | CASSSLRGLGVETQYF
TRBV15 | CATSYDPTYEQYF
TRBV15 | CATSRDRAGDEQFF
TRBV30 | CAWSVRGGGTDTQYF
TRBV28 | CASNRGDTRGTQYF
TRBV5-5 | CASSLEAGVMDGYTF
TRBV20-1 | CSASTSGANEQFF
TRBV6-2/TRBV6-3 | CASSYVRERTQYF
TRBV3-1 | CASSQVQYEQYF
TRBV15 | CAGTQETQYF
TRBV28 | CASSPTDGHNQPQHF
TRBV4-1 | CASSHGQVGSPLHF
TRBV2 | CASSEARERPQHF
TRBV12-3/TRBV12-4 | CASSLAWTASTDTQYF
TRBV5-6 | CASSPGQANSPLHF
TRBV5-1 | CASSPIWPPSSYEQYF
TRBV6-1 | CASSEAWGGNSPLHF
TRBV6-1 | CASSIAQGAYNSPLHF
TRBV5-1 | CASSIGQQWSDEQFF
TRBV15 | CATSTRDYTDTQYF
TRBV28 | CASGFLLNPSQETQYF
TRBV27 | CASASEETQYF
TRBV29-1 | CSDLGYNEQFF
TRBV28 | CASSADFQSSYNEQFF
TRBV28 | CAGNGHNSPLHF
TRBV7-9 | CASSSDSNYEQYF
TRBV28 | CASSGLSVAGATNEQFF
TRBV4-1 | CASSRTPGQGVYNEQFF
TRBV12-3/TRBV12-4 | CASNPGGSSYEQYF
TRBV15 | CATSTGVTTSNEQFF
TRBV18 | CASSPSLAGFWNEQFF
TRBV9 | CASSVAATRVTDTQYF
TRBV6-5 | CASSYSRLNTEAFF
TRBV6-5 | CASSYSTWDEQYF
TRBV29-1 | CSVAFILSGELFF
TRBV6-4 | CASSDGGRGFQPQHF
TRBV12-3/TRBV12-4 | CASSYRTEETQYF
TRBV7-9 | CASSKLAARSYNEQFF
TRBV5-8 | CASSPLDTQYF
TRBV20-1 | CSARIDSYNSPLHF
TRBV7-2 | CASSSVLNTGELFF
TRBV29-1 | CSVDRSGRAYNEQFF
TRBV5-1 | CASTEAGPSYEQYF
TRBV28 | CATLRQDYEQYF